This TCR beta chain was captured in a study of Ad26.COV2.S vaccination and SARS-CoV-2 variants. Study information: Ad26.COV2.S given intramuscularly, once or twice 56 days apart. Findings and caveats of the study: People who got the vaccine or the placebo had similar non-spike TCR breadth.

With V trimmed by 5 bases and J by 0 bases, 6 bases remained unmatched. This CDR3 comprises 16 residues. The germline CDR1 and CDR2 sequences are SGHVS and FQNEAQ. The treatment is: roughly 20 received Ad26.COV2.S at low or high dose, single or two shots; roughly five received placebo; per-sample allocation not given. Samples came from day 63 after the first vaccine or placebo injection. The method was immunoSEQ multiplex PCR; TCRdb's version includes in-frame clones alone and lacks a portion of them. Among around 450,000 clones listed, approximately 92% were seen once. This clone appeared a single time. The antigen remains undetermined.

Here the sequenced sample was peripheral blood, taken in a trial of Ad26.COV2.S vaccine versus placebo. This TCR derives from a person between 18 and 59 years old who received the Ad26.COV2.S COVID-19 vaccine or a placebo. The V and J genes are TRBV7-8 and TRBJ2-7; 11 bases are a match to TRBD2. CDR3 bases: TGTGCCAGCAGCCCACCGGGACTAGCGGACTCCTACGAGCAGTACGTC. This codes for CASSPPGLADSYEQYV.